The 7 T cell receptor beta chains presented below share a single source sample, sequenced in a study of a mutant IDH1 vaccine in newly diagnosed glioma (dated by TCRdb to the early 2020s). Library generation was performed with the immunoSEQ multiplex PCR assay. TCRdb holds this immuneACCESS table with in-frame rearrangements only. Some clones are missing; in checked studies, unresolved V genes explain under half, and the rest has no known cause. Counted in this sample were about 83,000 clones; 75% to 95% of them appeared once. About 0.61% of the sample is held by the ten biggest clonotypes. Which antigens these TCRs recognize remains unknown. The time point label here, explained by the study, means: week 5, during vaccination. A 20-mer mutant IDH1 peptide at 300 micrograms in Montanide made up each vaccine dose, which was injected subcutaneously together with topical imiquimod. The specimen comprised PBMCs, sampled from a glioma patient whose treatment included an IDH1 peptide vaccine. These receptor sequences come from a woman between 45 and 65 years old with glioma.

This chain links TRBV5-6 with TRBJ2-3; D remains ambiguous. Deletions cut 4 bases from V and 6 bases from J, with 18 bases between. Germline CDR1 reads SGHDT; CDR2 reads YYEEEE. This CDR3 comprises 15 residues. CDR3 residues: CASSPNRAHDDTQYF. CDR3 coding DNA: TGTGCCAGCAGCCCAAACCGGGCCCATGACGATACGCAGTATTTT.

As regards this clone: The junction and the germline gene differ at one end; a read error may be behind it. V and J are TRBV9 and TRBJ2-5; 11 bases are shared with TRBD2. CDR1 is SGDLS and CDR2 is YYNGEE in the germline V gene. There are 17 residues in the CDR3. The CDR3 DNA sequence: TGTGCCAGCAGCCCCCTCGGGCTAGCGGGAGGCCAAGGGACCCAGTACTTC. It specifies CASSPLGLAGGQGTQYF.

The sample holds one count of this clone. The chain has TRBV5-1 and TRBJ2-7, with 9 bases matching TRBD2. The CDR3 contains 16 residues. V lost 4 bases and J lost 4; bases outside the gene matches: 12. Germline CDR1 SGHRS, CDR2 YFSETQ. The CDR3 spells CASSPGSSGRRYEQYF. The CDR3 nucleotides read TGCGCCAGCAGCCCAGGGTCAAGCGGGAGGAGGTACGAGCAGTACTTC. Complete variable domain (other parts from reference TRBV5-1 and TRBJ2-7): KAGVTQTPRYLIKTRGQQVTLSCSPISGHRSVSWYQQTPGQGLQFLFEYFSETQRNKGNFPGRFSGRQFSNSRSEMNVSTLELGDSALYLCASSPGSSGRRYEQYFGPGTRLTVT.

The chain combines TRBV5-8 with TRBJ1-2; TRBD1 matches 7 bases. The J segment lost 4 bases and the V segment lost 1 base, leaving 10 bases of the junction unmatched. Germline CDR1 and CDR2: SGHTS and YDEGEE. CDR3 length: 16 residues. This CDR3 reads CASSLWGDRTRYGYTF. DNA for the CDR3: TGTGCCAGCAGCTTGTGGGGGGACAGAACCCGCTATGGCTACACCTTC.

The chain links TRBV2 to TRBJ2-1; the D call may be TRBD1 or TRBD2 (5 bases each). Germline CDR1 is SNHLY and CDR2 is FYNNEI. Trimming pared 5 bases from V and 7 bases from J, leaving 18 bases between. CDR3 size: 15 residues. The CDR3 spells CASSLRDLAGNEQFF. The CDR3 DNA follows: TGTGCCAGCAGTCTCAGGGACCTAGCCGGGAATGAGCAGTTCTTC.

Note on this clone: One end of the junction does not line up with germline, which may come from a read error. The chain recombines TRBV7-7 with TRBJ2-1; perhaps TRBD1 as D (5 bases). The CDR3 contains 13 residues. In germline, CDR1 is SSHAT, CDR2 FNYEAQ (reference sequence). CDR3 loop: CASSVTEDNEQFF. The CDR3 nucleotides are TGTGCTAGCAGCGTGACAGAGGACAATGAGCAGTTCTTC.

CDR3 in DNA: TGTGCCAGCAGCTCCTCGACAGGGCGAACCGGGGAGCTGTTTTTT. Its translation is CASSSSTGRTGELFF. This chain links TRBV7-8 with TRBJ2-2; 7 bases match TRBD1. The CDR3 totals 15 residues. Per germline, CDR1 SGHVS and CDR2 FQNEAQ. V lost 4 bases and J lost 5; bases outside the gene matches: 7. Variable domain in full (rest from reference TRBV7-8 and TRBJ2-2): GAGVSQSPRYKVAKRGQDVALRCDPISGHVSLFWYQQALGQGPEFLTYFQNEAQLDKSGLPSDRFFAERPEGSVSTLKIQRTQQEDSAVYLCASSSSTGRTGELFFGEGSRLTVL.